Below, 24 T cell receptor beta chains from the same sample are listed, as sequenced in a study of cytomegalovirus exposure and HLA in healthy donors. 13 Jbeta primers and 60 Vbeta primers were used for the PCR. This table comes from immunoSEQ multiplex PCR, and its TCRdb copy is limited to in-frame clones, with some not included. The profile covers nearly 200,000 clones, with 77% appearing a single time and approximately 2% taken by the ten largest. Sample: PBMCs. The receptors here all came from a woman in her twenties or thirties in good health and CMV-seropositive.

The CDR3 loop is CASSSGLAIGDTQYF. CDR3 nucleotide sequence: TGCGCCAGCAGCTCGGGACTAGCGATTGGAGATACGCAGTATTTT. The genes are TRBV5-1 and TRBJ2-3, with 10 positions matching TRBD2. The CDR3 consists of 15 residues. CDR1 SGHRS and CDR2 YFSETQ come from the germline V gene. V lost 3 bases, J lost 5 bases, and 6 bases stayed unmatched. The whole variable domain, remainder taken from reference TRBV5-1 and TRBJ2-3, is KAGVTQTPRYLIKTRGQQVTLSCSPISGHRSVSWYQQTPGQGLQFLFEYFSETQRNKGNFPGRFSGRQFSNSRSEMNVSTLELGDSALYLCASSSGLAIGDTQYFGPGTRLTVL.

This clone has a single count. This chain uses TRBV5-1 with TRBJ2-7, with 11 positions matching TRBD2. Trimming at V came to 2 bases and at J to 3 bases, leaving 7 bases not matched to a gene. Germline CDR1 reads SGHRS; CDR2 reads YFSETQ. The CDR3 loop spans 16 amino acids. The CDR3 sequence is CASSLQPGLAVYEQYF. The DNA for the CDR3 is TGCGCCAGCAGCTTACAGCCGGGACTAGCGGTCTACGAGCAGTACTTC.

The chain carries TRBV29-1 and TRBJ2-1, with TRBD2 identical over 11 bases. Germline CDR1 is SQVTM and CDR2 is ANQGSEA. This CDR3 spans 16 amino acids. With 4 bases clipped from V and 0 bases from J, the junction kept 5 bases outside the gene matches. The CDR3 sequence is CSVASGGTISYNEQFF. The CDR3, as DNA: TGCAGCGTTGCTAGCGGGGGGACGATCTCCTACAATGAGCAGTTCTTC.

The V gene is TRBV2, the J gene TRBJ2-2; weak D call: TRBD1 (6 bases). The CDR3 contains 14 residues. V gave up 7 bases and J gave up 1 base, with 10 bases separating them. Germline CDR1 reads SNHLY; CDR2 reads FYNNEI. The CDR3, as DNA: TGTGCCAGCACCGGACAGAGGAACACCGGGGAGCTGTTTTTT. It yields the protein CASTGQRNTGELFF.

The chain combines TRBV7-9 with TRBJ2-5, with a possible D match to TRBD2 (5 bases). The germline V and J ends were trimmed by 5 bases and 5 bases, with 21 bases remaining between them. Germline-derived CDR1 and CDR2 are SEHNR and FQNEAQ (reference sequence). CDR3 size: 16 residues. The CDR3 DNA follows: TGTGCCAGCAGCCGCCTCTCGGACGGAGGCGGGGAGACCCAGTACTTC. This translates into CASSRLSDGGGETQYF.

This clone was recorded once. V and J are TRBV29-1 and TRBJ2-5; D possibly corresponds to TRBD1 (5 bases). The CDR3 contains 14 residues. Trimming cost V 4 bases and J 0 bases, with 12 bases left between them. CDR1 is SQVTM, CDR2 ANQGSEA, per germline. The CDR3 protein is CSVVGRANQETQYF. DNA of the CDR3: TGCAGCGTTGTGGGCAGGGCAAACCAAGAGACCCAGTACTTC.

This chain uses TRBV28 with TRBJ2-7; D is perhaps TRBD1 (5 bases). CDR1 is MDHEN and CDR2 is SYDVKM in the germline V gene. With 6 bases removed from V and 7 bases from J, the gap between germline ends came to 19 bases. The CDR3 totals 14 residues. CDR3 DNA: TGTGCCAGCAGCTCTACAGGTAACCTCTCGGAGCAGTACTTC. Translation: CASSSTGNLSEQYF.

This clone has more than one count but fewer than ten. The chain is built from TRBV6-4 and TRBJ2-1; D not certain. Germline V gene sequence: CDR1 MRHNA, CDR2 SNTAGT. Trimming left V 0 bases short and J 4 bases short, with 13 bases between. This CDR3 has 16 amino acids. CDR3 sequence reads: CASSDSTVADYNEQFF. CDR3 DNA: TGTGCCAGCAGTGACTCGACGGTAGCTGATTACAATGAGCAGTTCTTC.

The genes are TRBV25-1 and TRBJ1-1; tentative D call: TRBD1 (5 bases). Looked up from germline, CDR1 is MGHDK and CDR2 is SYGVNS. The CDR3 totals 14 residues. V was shortened by 3 bases and J by 4 bases, with 12 bases between the two germline ends. This chain's CDR3 is CASSEGGFGTEAFF. The DNA for the CDR3 is TGTGCCAGCAGTGAGGGGGGATTCGGCACTGAAGCTTTCTTT. The whole variable domain, remainder taken from reference TRBV25-1 and TRBJ1-1, is EADIYQTPRYLVIGTGKKITLECSQTMGHDKMYWYQQDPGMELHLIHYSYGVNSTEKGDLSSESTVSRIRTEHFPLTLESARPSHTSQYLCASSEGGFGTEAFFGQGTRLTVV.

This chain connects TRBV30 to TRBJ2-5, with D hard to call. Germline CDR1 GTSNPN, CDR2 SVGIG (reference sequence). This CDR3 contains 14 residues. With 1 base removed from V and 1 base from J, the gap between germline ends came to 10 bases. CDR3 sequence: CAWSDVGLQETQYF. CDR3 sequence (DNA): TGTGCCTGGAGTGATGTTGGGCTCCAAGAGACCCAGTACTTC.

The chain is built from TRBV25-1 and TRBJ2-7, with D unresolved. Per germline, CDR1 MGHDK and CDR2 SYGVNS. CDR3 size: 11 residues. Trimming shortened V by 8 bases and J by 7 bases, and 12 bases separated the two germline ends. The CDR3 coding sequence is TGTGCCAGCGGAGCCTTCCGAGAGCAGTACTTC. It specifies CASGAFREQYF.

The chain joins TRBV6-1 to TRBJ1-4; 7 bases are a match to TRBD1. Germline V lookup: CDR1 MNHNS, CDR2 SASEGT. J gave up 6 bases and V 2 bases, and 6 bases lay outside the gene matches. The CDR3 runs 15 residues. The CDR3 is CASSEPDREDEKLFF. CDR3 nucleotide sequence: TGTGCCAGCAGTGAACCTGACAGGGAAGATGAAAAACTGTTTTTT.

The chain carries TRBV28 and TRBJ2-7, with TRBD2 as a possible D gene (5 bases). Germline CDR1 reads MDHEN; CDR2 reads SYDVKM. Trimming cost V 4 bases and J 2 bases, with 15 bases left between them. The CDR3 has 15 residues. In DNA form, the CDR3 reads TGTGCCAGCAGTTCTCCGAGACTACCCCCCTACGAGCAGTACTTC. It specifies CASSSPRLPPYEQYF.

The chain has TRBV28 and TRBJ2-7; D is possibly TRBD2 (6 bases). V was cut by 7 bases and J by 2 bases, with 18 bases left in between. This CDR3 has 15 amino acids. CDR1 and CDR2 from the germline V gene are MDHEN and SYDVKM. The CDR3 DNA reads as TGTGCCAGCATCTTGGACTACAGGCCAGCCTACGAGCAGTACTTC. It encodes CASILDYRPAYEQYF. Combining the CDR3 with reference TRBV28 and TRBJ2-7 gives the whole variable domain DVKVTQSSRYLVKRTGEKVFLECVQDMDHENMFWYRQDPGLGLRLIYFSYDVKMKEKGDIPEGYSVSREKKERFSLILESASTNQTSMYLCASILDYRPAYEQYFGPGTRLTVT.

This chain joins TRBV5-1 and TRBJ1-2; 7 bases fit TRBD1. The V gene end was trimmed by 4 bases and the J gene end by 8 bases; junction bases not matched to a gene: 8. This CDR3 is built from 13 residues. CDR1 SGHRS and CDR2 YFSETQ come from the germline V gene. CDR3 residues: CASSETGVVGYTF. The CDR3, as DNA: TGCGCCAGCAGCGAAACAGGGGTGGTAGGCTACACCTTC.

The gene calls are TRBV19 and TRBJ1-4, with D hard to call. Trimming stripped 5 bases from V and 0 bases from J, with 10 bases between. The germline CDR1 and CDR2 sequences are LNHDA and SQIVND (reference sequence). The CDR3 spans 15 residues. The CDR3 region has the DNA TGTGCCAGTAGTGCAACCCGGGCAACTAATGAAAAACTGTTTTTT. This gives the protein CASSATRATNEKLFF.

This clone was seen more than once but under ten times. The chain joins TRBV7-9 to TRBJ2-1; TRBD2 agrees at 9 bases. CDR1 and CDR2 from the germline V gene are SEHNR and FQNEAQ (reference sequence). CDR3 size: 18 residues. The V and J ends lost 5 bases and 4 bases, in that order; junction bases with no gene match: 15. The CDR3 DNA is TGTGCCAGCAGCCCCTGGGGGGGCGGGGGGGCCGTGTACAATGAGCAGTTCTTC. It encodes CASSPWGGGGAVYNEQFF.

The CDR3 nucleotides are TGTGCCAGCAGAAGGACTAGCGGTTACAATGAGCAGTTCTTC. Amino acids: CASRRTSGYNEQFF. The chain combines TRBV2 with TRBJ2-1, with 10 positions matching TRBD2. This CDR3 spans 14 amino acids. The ends lost 6 bases at V and 4 bases at J; junction bases unmatched: 3. Germline V gene sequence: CDR1 SNHLY, CDR2 FYNNEI.

This sequence joins TRBV11-2 and TRBJ2-7; 7 bases align to TRBD1. This CDR3 spans 14 amino acids. Looked up from germline, CDR1 is SGHAT and CDR2 is FQNNGV. V gave up 4 bases and J gave up 2 bases; unmatched junction bases: 5. In DNA form, the CDR3 reads TGTGCCAGCAGCTATCGACAGGGACCCTACGAGCAGTACTTC. Its protein is CASSYRQGPYEQYF.

The chain recombines TRBV6-5 with TRBJ2-3, with 8 bases fitting TRBD2. Germline lookup yields CDR1 MNHEY and CDR2 SVGAGI. V was clipped by 2 bases and J by 2 bases; unmatched bases: 3. The CDR3 is 15 residues long. CDR3 sequence (DNA): TGTGCCAGCAGTTACACTAGCGGTGACACAGATACGCAGTATTTT. It translates to CASSYTSGDTDTQYF.

CDR3 bases: TGTGCCAGCAGCTTAGGCCCGGGGGGGGTTGTTGGCTACACCTTC. Its protein is CASSLGPGGVVGYTF. The V call is TRBV7-9, the J call TRBJ1-2; D is possibly TRBD1 (5 bases). Germline CDR1 SEHNR, CDR2 FQNEAQ (reference sequence). CDR3 length: 15 residues. V dropped 1 base and J dropped 7 bases, with 16 bases sitting between them.

This sequence joins TRBV28 and TRBJ1-6, with 7 bases lining up with TRBD1. Germline CDR1 MDHEN, CDR2 SYDVKM. This CDR3 contains 15 residues. V lost 3 bases and J lost 7; bases outside the gene matches: 6. CDR3 sequence reads: CASSFRQGVNSPLHF. In nucleotides, the CDR3 is TGTGCCAGCAGTTTTCGGCAGGGGGTAAATTCACCCCTCCACTTT.

The V gene is TRBV27, the J gene TRBJ2-5, with 7 positions matching TRBD1. The J call is doubtful: the DNA matches TRBJ2-7 better. Looked up from germline, CDR1 is MNHEY and CDR2 is SMNVEV (reference sequence). The CDR3 is made up of 17 amino acids. The CDR3 loop reads CASSPTSRTGLGYEQYF. The CDR3 DNA reads as TGTGCCAGCAGTCCGACTTCGCGGACAGGCCTTGGGTACGAGCAGTACTTC.

In its sample, this clone was seen a few times. This sample includes further DNA sequences coding for the same CDR3. This chain connects TRBV6-6 to TRBJ1-2; the D gene is possibly TRBD1 (6 bases). CDR1 MNHNY and CDR2 SVGAGI come from the germline V gene (reference sequence). The CDR3 has 13 amino acids. Trimming took 8 bases from V and 1 from J, leaving 11 bases between them. CDR3 DNA: TGTGCCAGCTCCCCAGGGGTTAACTATGGCTACACCTTC. It is translated as CASSPGVNYGYTF.